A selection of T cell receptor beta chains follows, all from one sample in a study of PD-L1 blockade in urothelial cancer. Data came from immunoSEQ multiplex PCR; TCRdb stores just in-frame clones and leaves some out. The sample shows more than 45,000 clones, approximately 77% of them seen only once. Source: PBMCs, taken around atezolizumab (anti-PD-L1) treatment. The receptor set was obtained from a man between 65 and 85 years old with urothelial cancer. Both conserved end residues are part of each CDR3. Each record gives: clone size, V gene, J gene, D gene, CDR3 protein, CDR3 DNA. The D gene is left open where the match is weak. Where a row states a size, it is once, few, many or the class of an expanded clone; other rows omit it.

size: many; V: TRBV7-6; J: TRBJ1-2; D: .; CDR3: CASSPQASNYGYTF; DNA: TGTGCCAGCAGCCCACAGGCCTCTAACTATGGCTACACCTTC
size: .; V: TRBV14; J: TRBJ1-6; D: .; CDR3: CASSQISSYNSPLHF; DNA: TGTGCCAGCAGCCAAATCAGCTCCTATAATTCACCCCTCCACTTT
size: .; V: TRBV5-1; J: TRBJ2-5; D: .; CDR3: CASTYVDIQETQYF; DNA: TGCGCCAGCACCTACGTGGACATCCAAGAGACCCAGTACTTC
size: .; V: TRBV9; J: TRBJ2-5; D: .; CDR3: CASSVGGSETQYF; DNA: TGTGCCAGCAGCGTTGGGGGCTCAGAGACCCAGTACTTC
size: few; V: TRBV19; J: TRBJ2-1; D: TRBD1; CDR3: CAGDRGMTEQFF; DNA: TGTGCCGGGGACAGGGGAATGACGGAGCAGTTCTTC
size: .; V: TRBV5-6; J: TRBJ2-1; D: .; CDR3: CASSLPGTFNEQFF; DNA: TGTGCCAGCAGCTTACCCGGGACATTCAATGAGCAGTTCTTC
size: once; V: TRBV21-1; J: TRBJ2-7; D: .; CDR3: CASSAGTSDYEQYF; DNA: TGTGCCAGCAGTGCCGGGACTAGTGACTACGAGCAGTACTTC
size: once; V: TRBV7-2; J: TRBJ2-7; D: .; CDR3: CASSLNFRDYEQYF; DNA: TGTGCCAGCAGCTTAAATTTCAGGGATTACGAGCAGTACTTC
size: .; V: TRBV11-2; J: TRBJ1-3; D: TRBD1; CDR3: CASSVTGGSGNTIYF; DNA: TGTGCCAGCAGTGTTACAGGGGGGTCTGGAAACACCATATATTTT
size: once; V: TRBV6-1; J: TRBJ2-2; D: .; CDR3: CATTRVSGELFF; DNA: TGTGCCACCACTAGGGTCTCCGGGGAGCTGTTTTTT
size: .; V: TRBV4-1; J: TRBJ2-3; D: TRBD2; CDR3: CASSQVGGSSTDTQYF; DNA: TGCGCCAGCAGCCAAGTCGGGGGGTCTAGCACAGATACGCAGTATTTT
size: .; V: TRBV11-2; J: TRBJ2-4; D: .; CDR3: CASSLRGGMGNIQYF; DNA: TGTGCCAGCAGCCTGAGGGGGGGTATGGGAAACATTCAGTACTTC
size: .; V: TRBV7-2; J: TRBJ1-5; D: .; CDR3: CASSKGSQPQHF; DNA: TGTGCCAGCAGTAAGGGGTCGCAGCCCCAGCATTTT
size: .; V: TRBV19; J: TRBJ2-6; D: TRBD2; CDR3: CASSLRLAGGTGANVLTF; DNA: TGTGCCAGTAGTTTACGACTAGCGGGAGGAACTGGGGCCAACGTCCTGACTTTC
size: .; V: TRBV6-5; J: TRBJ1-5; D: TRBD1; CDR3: CASSFRGNQPQHF; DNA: TGTGCCAGCAGTTTCAGGGGGAATCAGCCCCAGCATTTT
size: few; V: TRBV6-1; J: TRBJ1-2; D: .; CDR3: CASSEAGRGGYTF; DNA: TGTGCCAGCAGTGAAGCTGGGAGGGGTGGCTACACCTTC
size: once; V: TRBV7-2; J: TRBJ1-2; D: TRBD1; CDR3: CASSPNPGGLGGYTF; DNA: TGTGCCAGCAGCCCCAATCCAGGGGGGCTGGGTGGCTACACCTTC
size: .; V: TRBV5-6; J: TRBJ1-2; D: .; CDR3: CASSLRGGSNYGYTF; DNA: TGTGCCAGCAGCTTGAGGGGAGGGTCTAACTATGGCTACACCTTC
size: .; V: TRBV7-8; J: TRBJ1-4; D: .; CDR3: CASSSRRATNEKLFF; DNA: TGTGCCAGCAGCTCGAGGCGGGCAACTAATGAAAAACTGTTTTTT
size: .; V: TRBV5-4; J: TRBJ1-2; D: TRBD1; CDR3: CASSAGTGLWGDGYTF; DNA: TGTGCCAGCAGCGCCGGGACAGGCTTGTGGGGGGATGGCTACACCTTC
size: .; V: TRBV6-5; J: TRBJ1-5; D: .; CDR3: CASSYGAGSNQPQHF; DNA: TGTGCCAGCAGTTACGGGGCAGGCAGCAATCAGCCCCAGCATTTT
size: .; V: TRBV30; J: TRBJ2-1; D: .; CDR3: CAWSLVIGGIAGSEQFF; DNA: TGTGCCTGGAGTCTTGTCATCGGCGGGATCGCGGGAAGCGAGCAGTTCTTC
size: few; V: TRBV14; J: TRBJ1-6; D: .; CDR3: CASSLLAGDSSPLHF; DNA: TGTGCCAGCAGCCTTCTGGCAGGGGATAGTTCACCCCTCCACTTT
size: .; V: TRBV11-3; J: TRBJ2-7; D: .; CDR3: CASSLGAASYEQYF; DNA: TGTGCCAGCAGCTTAGGGGCAGCCTCCTACGAGCAGTACTTC
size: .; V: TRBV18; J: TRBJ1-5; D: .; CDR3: CASSPPSWGGVGNQPQHF; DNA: TGTGCCAGCTCACCACCATCTTGGGGAGGGGTGGGCAATCAGCCCCAGCATTTT
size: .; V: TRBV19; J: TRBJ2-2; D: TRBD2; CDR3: CASTELAGGNTGELFF; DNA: TGTGCCAGTACTGAACTAGCGGGGGGGAACACCGGGGAGCTGTTTTTT
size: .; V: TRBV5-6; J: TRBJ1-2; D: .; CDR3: CASSPSVSVYGYTF; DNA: TGTGCCAGCAGCCCGTCGGTCAGCGTCTATGGCTACACCTTC
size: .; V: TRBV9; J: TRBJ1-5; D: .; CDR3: CASNRGGKDQPQHF; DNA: TGTGCCAGCAACCGAGGGGGTAAAGATCAGCCCCAGCATTTT
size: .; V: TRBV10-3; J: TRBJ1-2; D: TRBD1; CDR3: CAISESQGAVNYGYTF; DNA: TGTGCCATCAGTGAGTCGCAGGGGGCAGTAAACTATGGCTACACCTTC
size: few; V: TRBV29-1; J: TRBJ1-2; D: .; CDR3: CSVENGSTF; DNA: TGCAGCGTTGAAAACGGGAGCACCTTC
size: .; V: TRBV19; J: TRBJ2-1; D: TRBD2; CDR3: CASSLTGTSGINEQFF; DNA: TGTGCCAGTAGTCTAACCGGGACTAGCGGGATTAATGAGCAGTTCTTC
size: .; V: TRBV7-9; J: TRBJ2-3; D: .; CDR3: CASRPNTGKRRTDTQYF; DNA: TGTGCCAGCAGACCAAACACAGGGAAGAGGAGGACAGATACGCAGTATTTT
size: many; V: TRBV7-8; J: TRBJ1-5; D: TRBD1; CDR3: CASSKDRGQPQHF; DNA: TGTGCCAGCAGCAAGGACAGGGGTCAGCCCCAGCATTTT
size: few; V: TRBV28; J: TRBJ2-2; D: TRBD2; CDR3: CASSSGRAGELFF; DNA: TGTGCCAGCAGTTCAGGGAGGGCCGGGGAGCTGTTTTTT
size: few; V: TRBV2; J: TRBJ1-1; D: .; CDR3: CASRSMNTEAFF; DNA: TGTGCCAGCAGGTCTATGAACACTGAAGCTTTCTTT
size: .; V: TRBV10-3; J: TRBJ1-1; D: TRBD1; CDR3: CAISEGQGRDTEAFF; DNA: TGTGCCATCAGTGAGGGACAGGGGAGGGACACTGAAGCTTTCTTT
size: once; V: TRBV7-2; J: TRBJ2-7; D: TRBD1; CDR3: CASSSPDRITYEQYF; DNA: TGTGCCAGCAGCTCACCGGACAGGATTACCTACGAGCAGTACTTC
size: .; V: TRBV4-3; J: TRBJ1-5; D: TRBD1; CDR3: CASSQDRQGLNQPQHF; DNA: TGCGCCAGCAGCCAAGATCGACAGGGTTTGAATCAGCCCCAGCATTTT
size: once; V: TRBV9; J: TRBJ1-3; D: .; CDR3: CASSVERSSGNTIYF; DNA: TGTGCCAGCAGCGTAGAGAGAAGCTCTGGAAACACCATATATTTT
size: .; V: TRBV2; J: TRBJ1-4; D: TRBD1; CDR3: CASSEALQGYEKLFF; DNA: TGTGCCAGCAGTGAAGCATTACAGGGGTATGAAAAACTGTTTTTT